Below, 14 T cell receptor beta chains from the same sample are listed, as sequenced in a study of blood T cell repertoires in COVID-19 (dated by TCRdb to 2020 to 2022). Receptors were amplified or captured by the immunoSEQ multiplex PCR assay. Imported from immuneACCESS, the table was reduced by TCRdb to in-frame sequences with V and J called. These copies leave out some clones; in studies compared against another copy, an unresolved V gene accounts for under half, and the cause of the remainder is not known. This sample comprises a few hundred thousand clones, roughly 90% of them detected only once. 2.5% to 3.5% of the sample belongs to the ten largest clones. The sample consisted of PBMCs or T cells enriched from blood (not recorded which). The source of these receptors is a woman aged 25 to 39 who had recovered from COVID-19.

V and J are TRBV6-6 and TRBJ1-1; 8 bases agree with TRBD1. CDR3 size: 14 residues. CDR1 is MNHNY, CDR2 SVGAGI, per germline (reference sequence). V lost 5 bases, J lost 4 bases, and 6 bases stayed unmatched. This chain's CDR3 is CASSAQGAGTEAFF. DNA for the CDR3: TGTGCCAGCAGTGCCCAGGGGGCGGGCACTGAAGCTTTCTTT.

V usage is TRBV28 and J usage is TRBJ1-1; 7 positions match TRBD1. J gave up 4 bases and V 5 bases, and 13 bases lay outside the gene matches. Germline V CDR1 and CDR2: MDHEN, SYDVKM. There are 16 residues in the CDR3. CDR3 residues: CASSIRQGTSRTEAFF. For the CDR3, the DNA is TGTGCCAGCAGTATACGACAGGGCACAAGTCGCACTGAAGCTTTCTTT. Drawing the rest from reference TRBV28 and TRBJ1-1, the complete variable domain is DVKVTQSSRYLVKRTGEKVFLECVQDMDHENMFWYRQDPGLGLRLIYFSYDVKMKEKGDIPEGYSVSREKKERFSLILESASTNQTSMYLCASSIRQGTSRTEAFFGQGTRLTVV.

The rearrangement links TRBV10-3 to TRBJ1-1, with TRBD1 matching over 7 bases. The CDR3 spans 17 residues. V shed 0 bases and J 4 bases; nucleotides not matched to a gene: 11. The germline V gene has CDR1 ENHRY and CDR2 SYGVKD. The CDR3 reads CAISESTGWAGGTEAFF. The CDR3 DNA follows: TGTGCCATCAGTGAGTCGACGGGTTGGGCAGGGGGCACTGAAGCTTTCTTT.

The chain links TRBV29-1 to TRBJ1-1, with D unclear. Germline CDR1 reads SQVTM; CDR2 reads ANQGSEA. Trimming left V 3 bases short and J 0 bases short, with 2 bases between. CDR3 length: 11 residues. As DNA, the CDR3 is TGCAGCGTTGACATGAACACTGAAGCTTTCTTT. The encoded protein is CSVDMNTEAFF.

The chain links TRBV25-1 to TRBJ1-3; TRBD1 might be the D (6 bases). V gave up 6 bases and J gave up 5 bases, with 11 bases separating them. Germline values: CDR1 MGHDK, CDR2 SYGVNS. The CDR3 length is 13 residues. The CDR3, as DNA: TGTGCCAGCAGACGGGACACCAGAAACACCATATATTTT. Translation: CASRRDTRNTIYF.

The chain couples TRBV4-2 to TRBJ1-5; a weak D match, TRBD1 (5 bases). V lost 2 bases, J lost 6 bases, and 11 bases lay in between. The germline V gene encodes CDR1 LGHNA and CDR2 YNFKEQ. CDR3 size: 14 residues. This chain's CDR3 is CASSQSQGSQPQHF. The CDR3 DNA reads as TGTGCCAGCAGCCAATCCCAGGGATCTCAGCCCCAGCATTTT.

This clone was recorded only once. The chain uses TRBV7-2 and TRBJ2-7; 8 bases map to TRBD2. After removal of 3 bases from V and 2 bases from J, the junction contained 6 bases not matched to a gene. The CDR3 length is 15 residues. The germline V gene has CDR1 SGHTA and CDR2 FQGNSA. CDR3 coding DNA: TGTGCCAGCAGCTTCCAAGCGGGAGCTGCCTACGAGCAGTACTTC. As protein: CASSFQAGAAYEQYF.

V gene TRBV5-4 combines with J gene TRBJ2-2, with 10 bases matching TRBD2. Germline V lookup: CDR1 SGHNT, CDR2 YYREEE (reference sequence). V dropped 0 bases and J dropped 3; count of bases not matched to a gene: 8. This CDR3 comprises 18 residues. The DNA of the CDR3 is TGTGCCAGCAGCTTGGATTGGTGGAGCGGGAGGGACACCGGGGAGCTGTTTTTT. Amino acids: CASSLDWWSGRDTGELFF.

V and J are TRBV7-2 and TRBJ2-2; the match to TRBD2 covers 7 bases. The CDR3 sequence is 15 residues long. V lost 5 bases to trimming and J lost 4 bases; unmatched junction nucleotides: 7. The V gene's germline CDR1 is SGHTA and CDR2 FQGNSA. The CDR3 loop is CASSPTAGFTGELFF. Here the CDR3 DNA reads TGTGCCAGCAGCCCGACAGCGGGGTTCACCGGGGAGCTGTTTTTT.

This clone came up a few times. The CDR3 reads CASSPVVGTGSYEQYF. CDR3 bases: TGTGCCAGCAGCCCCGTTGTAGGGACAGGTTCCTACGAGCAGTACTTC. The gene calls are TRBV7-3 and TRBJ2-7; 8 nucleotides align to TRBD1. The CDR3 spans 16 residues. V dropped 5 bases and J dropped 1; count of bases not matched to a gene: 10. Germline assignment: CDR1 SGHTA and CDR2 FQGTGA.

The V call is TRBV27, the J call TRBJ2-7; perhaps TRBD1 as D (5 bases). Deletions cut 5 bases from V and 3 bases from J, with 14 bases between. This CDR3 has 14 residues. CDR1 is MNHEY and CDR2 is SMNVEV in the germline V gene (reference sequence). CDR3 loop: CASSPRTIGYEQYF. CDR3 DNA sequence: TGTGCCAGCAGTCCTAGGACAATCGGCTACGAGCAGTACTTC.

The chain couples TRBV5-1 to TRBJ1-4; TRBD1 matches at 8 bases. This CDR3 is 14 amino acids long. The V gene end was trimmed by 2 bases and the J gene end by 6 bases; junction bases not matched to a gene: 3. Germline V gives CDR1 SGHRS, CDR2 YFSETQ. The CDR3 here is CASSFGQGDEKLFF. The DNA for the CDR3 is TGCGCCAGCAGCTTCGGACAGGGCGATGAAAAACTGTTTTTT. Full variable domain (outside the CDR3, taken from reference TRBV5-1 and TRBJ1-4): KAGVTQTPRYLIKTRGQQVTLSCSPISGHRSVSWYQQTPGQGLQFLFEYFSETQRNKGNFPGRFSGRQFSNSRSEMNVSTLELGDSALYLCASSFGQGDEKLFFGSGTQLSVL.

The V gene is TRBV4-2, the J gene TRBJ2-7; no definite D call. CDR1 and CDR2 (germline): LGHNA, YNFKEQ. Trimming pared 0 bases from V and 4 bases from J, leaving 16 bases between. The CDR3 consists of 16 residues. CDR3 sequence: CASSQDSLIVWYEQYF. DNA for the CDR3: TGTGCCAGCAGCCAAGATAGTTTGATTGTCTGGTACGAGCAGTACTTC.

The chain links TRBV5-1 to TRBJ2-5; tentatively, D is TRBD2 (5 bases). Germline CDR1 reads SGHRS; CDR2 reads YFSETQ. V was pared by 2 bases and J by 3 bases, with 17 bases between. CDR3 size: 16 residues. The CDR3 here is CASSFLNSAEEETQYF. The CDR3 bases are TGCGCCAGCAGCTTCCTCAACAGCGCGGAGGAAGAGACCCAGTACTTC.